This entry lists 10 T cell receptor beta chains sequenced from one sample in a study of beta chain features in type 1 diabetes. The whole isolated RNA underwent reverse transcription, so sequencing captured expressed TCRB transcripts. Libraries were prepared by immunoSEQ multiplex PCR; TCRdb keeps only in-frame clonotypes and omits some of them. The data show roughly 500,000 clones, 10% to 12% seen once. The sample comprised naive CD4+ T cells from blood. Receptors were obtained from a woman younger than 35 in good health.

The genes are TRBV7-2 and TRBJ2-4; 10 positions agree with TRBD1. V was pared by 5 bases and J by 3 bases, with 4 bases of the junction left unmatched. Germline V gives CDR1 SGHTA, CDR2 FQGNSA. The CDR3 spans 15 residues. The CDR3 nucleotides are TGTGCCAGCAGCGACGGGACAGGGGTCAAAAACATTCAGTACTTC. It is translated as CASSDGTGVKNIQYF.

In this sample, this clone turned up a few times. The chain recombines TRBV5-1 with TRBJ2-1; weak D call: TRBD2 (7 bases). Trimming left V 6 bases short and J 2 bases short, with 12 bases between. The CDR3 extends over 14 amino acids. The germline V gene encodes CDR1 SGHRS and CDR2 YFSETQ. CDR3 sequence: CASNGGQPYNEQFF. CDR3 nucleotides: TGCGCCAGCAACGGGGGGCAGCCCTACAATGAGCAGTTCTTC. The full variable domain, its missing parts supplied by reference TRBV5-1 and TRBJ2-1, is KAGVTQTPRYLIKTRGQQVTLSCSPISGHRSVSWYQQTPGQGLQFLFEYFSETQRNKGNFPGRFSGRQFSNSRSEMNVSTLELGDSALYLCASNGGQPYNEQFFGPGTRLTVL.

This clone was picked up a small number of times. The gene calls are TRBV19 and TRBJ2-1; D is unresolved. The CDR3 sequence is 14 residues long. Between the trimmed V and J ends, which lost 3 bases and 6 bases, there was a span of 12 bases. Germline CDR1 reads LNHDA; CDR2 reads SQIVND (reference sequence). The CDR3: CASSISIHPNEQFF. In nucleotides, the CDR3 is TGTGCCAGTAGTATCTCCATCCACCCCAATGAGCAGTTCTTC.

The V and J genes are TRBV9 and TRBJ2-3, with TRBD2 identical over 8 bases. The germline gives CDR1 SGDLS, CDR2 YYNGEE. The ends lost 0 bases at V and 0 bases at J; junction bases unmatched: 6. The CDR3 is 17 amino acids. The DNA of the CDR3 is TGTGCCAGCAGCGTAGAGTCGGGAGGGCTAAGCACAGATACGCAGTATTTT. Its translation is CASSVESGGLSTDTQYF.

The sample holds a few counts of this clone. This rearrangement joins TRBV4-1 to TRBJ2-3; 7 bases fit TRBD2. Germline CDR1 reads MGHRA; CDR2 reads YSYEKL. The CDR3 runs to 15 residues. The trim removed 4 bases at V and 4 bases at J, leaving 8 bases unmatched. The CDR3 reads CASSPIGEGADTQYF. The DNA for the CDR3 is TGCGCCAGCAGCCCAATTGGGGAGGGCGCAGATACGCAGTATTTT.

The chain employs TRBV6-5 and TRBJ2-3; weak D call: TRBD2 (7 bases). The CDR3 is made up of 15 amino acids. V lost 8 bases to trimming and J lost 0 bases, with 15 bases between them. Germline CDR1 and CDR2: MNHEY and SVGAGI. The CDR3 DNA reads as TGTGCCAGCCGAGGGGGGGCCCCTAGCACAGATACGCAGTATTTT. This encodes CASRGGAPSTDTQYF.

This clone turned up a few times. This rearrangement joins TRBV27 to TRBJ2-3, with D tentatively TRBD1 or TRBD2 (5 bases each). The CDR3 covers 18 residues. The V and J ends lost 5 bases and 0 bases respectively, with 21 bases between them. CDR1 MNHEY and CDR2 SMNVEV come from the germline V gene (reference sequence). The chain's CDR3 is CASSLRPGPITSTDTQYF. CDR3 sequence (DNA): TGTGCCAGCAGTCTCCGACCGGGACCGATAACTAGCACAGATACGCAGTATTTT.

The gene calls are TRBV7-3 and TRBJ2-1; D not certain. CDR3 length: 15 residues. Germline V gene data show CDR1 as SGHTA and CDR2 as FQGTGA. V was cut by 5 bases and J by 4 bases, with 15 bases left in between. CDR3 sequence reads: CASSPVLSTYNEQFF. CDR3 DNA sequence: TGTGCCAGCAGCCCGGTACTAAGTACGTACAATGAGCAGTTCTTC.

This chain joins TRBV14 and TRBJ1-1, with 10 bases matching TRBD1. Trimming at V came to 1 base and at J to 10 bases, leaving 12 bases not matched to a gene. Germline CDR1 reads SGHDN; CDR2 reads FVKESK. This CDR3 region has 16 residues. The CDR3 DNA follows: TGTGCCAGCAGCCAAGTTACATGGACAGGGGGTTTGCCAGCTTTCTTT. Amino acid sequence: CASSQVTWTGGLPAFF.

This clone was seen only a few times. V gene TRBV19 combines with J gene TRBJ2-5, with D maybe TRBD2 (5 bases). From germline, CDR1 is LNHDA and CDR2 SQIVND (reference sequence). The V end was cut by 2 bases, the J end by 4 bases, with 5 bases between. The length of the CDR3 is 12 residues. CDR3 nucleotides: TGTGCCAGTAGTATAAGCGGAGAGACCCAGTACTTC. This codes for CASSISGETQYF.